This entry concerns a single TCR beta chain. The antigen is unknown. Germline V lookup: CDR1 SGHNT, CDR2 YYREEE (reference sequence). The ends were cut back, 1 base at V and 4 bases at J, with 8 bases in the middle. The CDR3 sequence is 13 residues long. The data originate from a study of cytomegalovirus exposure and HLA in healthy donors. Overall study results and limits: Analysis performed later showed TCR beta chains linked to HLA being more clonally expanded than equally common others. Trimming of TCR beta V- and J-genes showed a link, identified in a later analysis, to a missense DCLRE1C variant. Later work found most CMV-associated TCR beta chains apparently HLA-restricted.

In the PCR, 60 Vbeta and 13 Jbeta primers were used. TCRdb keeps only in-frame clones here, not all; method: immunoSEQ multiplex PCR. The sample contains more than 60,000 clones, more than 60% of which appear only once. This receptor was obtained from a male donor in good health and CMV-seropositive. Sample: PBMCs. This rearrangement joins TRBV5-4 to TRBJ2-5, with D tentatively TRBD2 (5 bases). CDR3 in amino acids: CASSLRGGETQYF. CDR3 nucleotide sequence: TGTGCCAGCAGCTTGCGGGGTGGAGAGACCCAGTACTTC. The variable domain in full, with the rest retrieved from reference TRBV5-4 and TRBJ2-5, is ETGVTQSPTHLIKTRGQQVTLRCSSQSGHNTVSWYQQALGQGPQFIFQYYREEENGRGNFPPRFSGLQFPNYSSELNVNALELDDSALYLCASSLRGGETQYFGPGTRLLVL.